The source of this T cell receptor (beta chain) is a study of blood T cell repertoires in COVID-19. The CDR3 extends over 12 amino acids. Trimming stripped 9 bases from V and 6 bases from J, with 12 bases between. CDR1 and CDR2 (germline): MDHEN, SYDVKM. Clones were read by immunoSEQ multiplex PCR, and TCRdb kept only the in-frame ones, dropping some. The profile shows around 250,000 clones, about nine tenths of them singletons. The sequenced material came from PBMCs or T cells enriched from blood (not recorded which). This clonotype was sampled from a man aged 45 to 65 who had been exposed to COVID-19. The chain recombines TRBV28 with TRBJ1-5; D ambiguous. The CDR3 spells CASGRAFQPQHF. CDR3 in DNA: TGTGCCAGTGGGCGGGCCTTTCAGCCCCAGCATTTT.